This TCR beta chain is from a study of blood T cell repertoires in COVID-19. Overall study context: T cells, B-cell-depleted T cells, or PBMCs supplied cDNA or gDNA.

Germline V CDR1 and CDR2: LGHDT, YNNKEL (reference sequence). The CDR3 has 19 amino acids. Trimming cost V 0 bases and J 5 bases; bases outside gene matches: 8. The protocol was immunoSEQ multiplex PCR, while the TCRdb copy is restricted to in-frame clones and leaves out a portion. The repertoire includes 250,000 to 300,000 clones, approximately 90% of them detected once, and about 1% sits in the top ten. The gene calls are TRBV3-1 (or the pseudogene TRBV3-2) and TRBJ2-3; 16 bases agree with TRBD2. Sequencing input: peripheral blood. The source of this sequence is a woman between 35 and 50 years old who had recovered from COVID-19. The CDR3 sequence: CASSQDLGLAGGPVDTQYF. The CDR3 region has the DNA TGTGCCAGCAGCCAAGATCTGGGACTAGCGGGAGGGCCTGTAGATACGCAGTATTTT.